A single sample is the source of the 32 T cell receptor beta chains below, sequenced in a study of OX40 agonist ivuxolimab in advanced cancers. Assay: immunoSEQ multiplex PCR; the TCRdb copy retains only in-frame clones and omits some. The top ten clones hold about 11% of a sample with about 53,000 clones, around 91% of them seen once. Sequenced here: CD4+ or CD8+ T cells sorted from blood, sampled in a trial of the OX40 agonist ivuxolimab. The receptors originated from an adult with an advanced solid tumor such as melanoma, head and neck, liver or kidney cancer.

The chain uses TRBV28 and TRBJ1-1, with D unclear. The V end lost 6 bases, the J end lost 1 base, and 3 bases lay between the germline ends. Germline-derived CDR1 and CDR2 are MDHEN and SYDVKM. The CDR3 totals 11 residues. The CDR3 DNA reads TGTGCCAGCAGGGAGAACACTGAAGCTTTCTTT. Translating it yields CASRENTEAFF.

The chain uses TRBV6-1 and TRBJ2-1; no firm D call. V dropped 4 bases and J dropped 1 base, with 2 bases sitting between them. The CDR3 has 12 amino acids. Germline CDR1 is MNHNS and CDR2 is SASEGT. CDR3 bases: TGTGCCAGCAGTGCATCCTACAATGAGCAGTTCTTC. This gives the protein CASSASYNEQFF.

This clone is a singleton in its sample. The V and J genes are TRBV6-1 and TRBJ2-3; 8 nucleotides align to TRBD2. Trimming cost V 8 bases and J 7 bases; bases outside gene matches: 11. The germline gives CDR1 MNHNS, CDR2 SASEGT. The CDR3 contains 14 residues. The CDR3 DNA sequence: TGTGCCAGCGTCCGGACTAGCCCAGGGTATACGCAGTATTTT. Translating it yields CASVRTSPGYTQYF.

This clone was observed once. The chain combines TRBV10-3 with TRBJ2-5; 8 bases map to TRBD2. Unmatched junction bases numbered 3, after V lost 2 bases and J lost 7 bases. In germline, CDR1 is ENHRY, CDR2 SYGVKD. The CDR3 totals 13 residues. For the CDR3, the DNA is TGTGCCATCAGTGAGCAAACTAGCGGGACCCAGTACTTC. Protein: CAISEQTSGTQYF.

The gene calls are TRBV6-6 and TRBJ2-1; D gene unclear. V lost 2 bases, J lost 3 bases, and 14 bases lay in between. Germline values: CDR1 MNHNY, CDR2 SVGAGI (reference sequence). The CDR3 consists of 16 residues. As DNA, the CDR3 is TGTGCCAGCAGTTACCCCCCCTCGAGGAGCTACAATGAGCAGTTCTTC. It specifies CASSYPPSRSYNEQFF.

This clone was seen a single time. The rearrangement uses TRBV7-9 and TRBJ1-1; D possibly corresponds to TRBD1 (6 bases). CDR3 size: 15 residues. Germline lookup yields CDR1 SEHNR and CDR2 FQNEAQ (reference sequence). The V gene lost 7 bases and the J gene lost 5 bases, with 20 bases spanning the gap. The CDR3 nucleotides are TGTGCCAGCAACTCCTGGGGGGCCTTAGGAACTGAAGCTTTCTTT. Its translation is CASNSWGALGTEAFF.

This clone was seen once. The rearrangement links TRBV10-3 to TRBJ2-1; D not certain. Trimming removed 1 base from V and 5 bases from J, with 12 bases in between. CDR1 is ENHRY and CDR2 is SYGVKD in the germline V gene. This CDR3 region has 15 residues. The CDR3 protein is CAISEYETPNNEQFF. CDR3 bases: TGTGCCATCAGTGAGTACGAGACACCTAACAATGAGCAGTTCTTC.

This chain connects TRBV10-2 to TRBJ2-1; TRBD1 might be the D (5 bases). Trimming stripped 2 bases from V and 12 bases from J, with 8 bases between. The CDR3 loop spans 11 amino acids. CDR1 and CDR2 from the germline V gene are WSHSY and SAAADI. The chain's CDR3 is CASSEGASQFF. DNA of the CDR3: TGCGCCAGCAGTGAGGGGGCTTCGCAGTTCTTC.

The chain uses TRBV6-1 and TRBJ2-5, with TRBD2 identical over 8 bases. This CDR3 contains 15 residues. The V gene's germline CDR1 is MNHNS and CDR2 SASEGT. With V trimmed by 3 bases and J by 2 bases, 5 bases remained unmatched. The CDR3 sequence is CASSDILAGQETQYF. The CDR3 bases are TGTGCCAGCAGTGACATTCTAGCGGGTCAAGAGACCCAGTACTTC.

This clone was seen once. The chain carries TRBV19 and TRBJ2-7; D perhaps matches TRBD2 (5 bases). V was clipped by 6 bases and J by 0 bases, with 15 bases between them. This CDR3 spans 15 amino acids. Germline CDR1 is LNHDA and CDR2 is SQIVND (reference sequence). Written as DNA, the CDR3 is TGTGCCAGTAGGCTGAGCGGAGCTCTCTCCTACGAGCAGTACTTC. Amino acid sequence: CASRLSGALSYEQYF.

V gene TRBV6-5 combines with J gene TRBJ1-1; possible D gene TRBD1, 5 bases. This CDR3 contains 13 residues. Between the trimmed V and J ends, which lost 6 bases and 7 bases, there was a span of 15 bases. Germline CDR1 MNHEY, CDR2 SVGAGI. The CDR3 here is CASSRTPWGEAFF. As DNA, the CDR3 is TGTGCCAGCAGCCGGACACCCTGGGGTGAAGCTTTCTTT.

The chain is built from TRBV27 and TRBJ2-5; weak D call: TRBD2 (6 bases). Germline loops: CDR1 MNHEY, CDR2 SMNVEV (reference sequence). V gave up 3 bases and J gave up 4 bases, with 24 bases separating them. The length of the CDR3 is 18 residues. CDR3 region: CASSFGGRLGPPTETQYF. CDR3 coding DNA: TGTGCCAGCAGTTTCGGAGGGAGGTTGGGTCCCCCCACAGAGACCCAGTACTTC.

With respect to this clone: Relative to the germline gene, one junction end is altered; a read error may explain this. This chain links TRBV7-7 with TRBJ2-3; 13 bases line up with TRBD2. Germline CDR1 reads SSHAT; CDR2 reads FNYEAQ (reference sequence). The CDR3 loop spans 16 amino acids. In DNA form, the CDR3 reads TGTGCTAGCAGCTTGGGACTAGCGGGGAAGGCAGATACGCAGTATTTT. Encoded protein: CASSLGLAGKADTQYF.

This chain uses TRBV30 with TRBJ2-5; D call uncertain. The CDR3 runs 8 residues. V shed 4 bases and J shed 13 bases, with 7 bases lying between them. Germline V lookup: CDR1 GTSNPN, CDR2 SVGIG (reference sequence). The CDR3 DNA reads as TGTGCCTGGACTCGGGTGTACTTC. It encodes CAWTRVYF.

The chain recombines TRBV7-2 with TRBJ2-3; the match to TRBD2 covers 9 bases. The CDR3 spans 14 residues. Losses at the gene ends were 7 bases for V and 6 bases for J; bases not matched to a gene: 8. Germline CDR1 reads SGHTA; CDR2 reads FQGNSA. CDR3 loop: CASTLSGGFDTQYF. CDR3 sequence (DNA): TGTGCCAGCACCCTTAGCGGGGGATTCGATACGCAGTATTTT.

V is TRBV19 and J is TRBJ2-6, with TRBD1 matching over 7 bases. The CDR3 has 17 amino acids. V lost 7 bases to trimming and J lost 0 bases; unmatched junction nucleotides: 9. Germline V gene lookup returns CDR1 LNHDA and CDR2 SQIVND (reference sequence). DNA for the CDR3: TGTGCCAGTACCGGGACAGACCTTCTCTCTGGGGCCAACGTCCTGACTTTC. Its protein is CASTGTDLLSGANVLTF.

CDR3 DNA sequence: TGTGCCAGTAGTACCACCCAGAGGGTTGGAAACACCATATATTTT. Translated: CASSTTQRVGNTIYF. The gene calls are TRBV19 and TRBJ1-3; D unresolved. Germline lookup yields CDR1 LNHDA and CDR2 SQIVND (reference sequence). The CDR3 has 15 amino acids. The V and J ends lost 4 bases and 3 bases respectively, with 13 bases between them.

This clone was recorded only once. The chain couples TRBV2 to TRBJ2-7; D is unresolved. CDR1 and CDR2 from the germline V gene are SNHLY and FYNNEI. The V end was cut by 2 bases, the J end by 5 bases, with 7 bases between. The CDR3 sequence is 12 residues long. The CDR3 loop reads CASSELGDEQYF. The CDR3 region has the DNA TGTGCCAGCAGTGAATTAGGCGACGAGCAGTACTTC.

The chain joins TRBV5-4 to TRBJ1-1, with D possibly being TRBD1 (5 bases). CDR3 size: 14 residues. V was trimmed by 1 base and J by 5 bases, leaving 12 bases between them. CDR1 is SGHNT, CDR2 YYREEE, per germline (reference sequence). This CDR3 reads CASSLSGLPTEAFF. The CDR3 DNA reads TGTGCCAGCAGCTTGTCAGGGTTACCGACTGAAGCTTTCTTT.

The genes are TRBV7-9 and TRBJ2-2; 8 bases fit TRBD1. Germline V gene lookup returns CDR1 SEHNR and CDR2 FQNEAQ (reference sequence). V lost 5 bases to trimming and J lost 6 bases; unmatched junction nucleotides: 2. The CDR3 runs 13 residues. CDR3 region: CASSRQGSGELFF. The CDR3 DNA sequence: TGTGCCAGCAGCCGACAGGGGTCCGGGGAGCTGTTTTTT.

The chain has TRBV11-3 and TRBJ2-2; TRBD2 matches at 8 bases. The germline V gene has CDR1 SGHNT and CDR2 YENEEA. The length of the CDR3 is 17 residues. Trimming took 5 bases from V and 4 from J; bases not matched to a gene: 12. The CDR3 DNA is TGTGCCAGCAGCCCTAACTCGGGGGGGCCAAGCACCGGGGAGCTGTTTTTT. Its translation is CASSPNSGGPSTGELFF.

V and J are TRBV5-1 and TRBJ2-3; the D gene is possibly TRBD2 (6 bases). Germline V lookup: CDR1 SGHRS, CDR2 YFSETQ. This CDR3 region has 16 residues. V lost 0 bases and J 2 bases, leaving 13 bases between the germline ends. The CDR3 nucleotides are TGCGCCAGCAGCTTGGATTGGGCTAGCGACACAGATACGCAGTATTTT. This gives the protein CASSLDWASDTDTQYF.

The V gene is TRBV7-8, the J gene TRBJ1-5; D perhaps matches TRBD1 (6 bases). V lost 1 base, J lost 3 bases, and 10 bases lay in between. Looked up from germline, CDR1 is SGHVS and CDR2 is FQNEAQ. The CDR3 is 15 residues long. The CDR3 region has the DNA TGTGCCAGCAGCTTAGGGGGGGGACACAATCAGCCCCAGCATTTT. It yields the protein CASSLGGGHNQPQHF.

V is TRBV7-2 and J is TRBJ2-2, with D possibly matching TRBD1 (5 bases). Germline lookup yields CDR1 SGHTA and CDR2 FQGNSA. The germline V and J ends were trimmed by 6 bases and 5 bases, with 13 bases remaining between them. The length of the CDR3 is 14 residues. This chain's CDR3 is CASRPQGLTGELFF. DNA of the CDR3: TGTGCCAGCAGGCCGCAGGGTTTGACCGGGGAGCTGTTTTTT. Together with reference TRBV7-2 and TRBJ2-2, the CDR3 gives the full variable domain: GAGVSQSPSNKVTEKGKDVELRCDPISGHTALYWYRQSLGQGLEFLIYFQGNSAPDKSGLPSDRFSAERTGGSVSTLTIQRTQQEDSAVYLCASRPQGLTGELFFGEGSRLTVL.

This sequence joins TRBV7-9 and TRBJ1-4; no definite D call. Germline CDR1 is SEHNR and CDR2 is FQNEAQ (reference sequence). The CDR3 extends over 14 amino acids. V gave up 5 bases and J gave up 8 bases, with 15 bases separating them. The CDR3 nucleotides read TGTGCCAGCAGCCCACTGGACCTCAGAGAAAAACTGTTTTTT. Encoded protein: CASSPLDLREKLFF.

The rearrangement links TRBV19 to TRBJ1-2; D not resolved. This CDR3 region has 15 residues. V lost 6 bases and J lost 0, with 14 bases in between. Germline CDR1 is LNHDA and CDR2 is SQIVND (reference sequence). The CDR3 spells CASRNSGIANYGYTF. CDR3 nucleotides: TGTGCCAGTAGAAACTCAGGTATCGCTAACTATGGCTACACCTTC.

The rearrangement links TRBV7-6 to TRBJ1-6, with 7 bases matching TRBD1. Germline V lookup: CDR1 SGHVS, CDR2 FNYEAQ. V was clipped by 5 bases and J by 6 bases; unmatched bases: 10. This CDR3 has 16 amino acids. CDR3 sequence (DNA): TGTGCCAGCAGCGTTTCCCCGGGACAGACTAATTCACCCCTCCACTTT. Residues: CASSVSPGQTNSPLHF. Full variable domain (outside the CDR3, taken from reference TRBV7-6 and TRBJ1-6): GAGVSQSPRYKVTKRGQDVALRCDPISGHVSLYWYRQALGQGPEFLTYFNYEAQQDKSGLPNDRFSAERPEGSISTLTIQRTEQRDSAMYRCASSVSPGQTNSPLHFGNGTRLTVT.

The rearrangement uses TRBV4-1 and TRBJ1-4; 7 positions match TRBD1. CDR1 MGHRA and CDR2 YSYEKL come from the germline V gene. CDR3 length: 14 amino acids. Trimming at V came to 4 bases and at J to 7 bases, leaving 6 bases not matched to a gene. The CDR3 loop is CASSLGGGVEKLFF. Here the CDR3 DNA reads TGCGCCAGCAGCCTCGGAGGGGGCGTTGAAAAACTGTTTTTT.

The chain employs TRBV5-1 and TRBJ2-5; 7 nucleotides match TRBD1. There are 14 residues in the CDR3. Germline-derived CDR1 and CDR2 are SGHRS and YFSETQ. With V trimmed by 0 bases and J by 5 bases, 4 bases remained unmatched. CDR3 residues: CASSLAQQGETQYF. CDR3 bases: TGCGCCAGCAGCTTGGCCCAACAGGGGGAGACCCAGTACTTC.

V gene TRBV18 combines with J gene TRBJ2-3, with 7 bases aligning to TRBD2. Per germline, CDR1 KGHSH and CDR2 LQKENI. With 0 bases clipped from V and 9 bases from J, the junction kept 9 bases outside the gene matches. This CDR3 spans 15 amino acids. The CDR3 DNA reads TGTGCCAGCTCACCACCCGGGGGGTCAGGAGGGACGCAGTATTTT. This translates into CASSPPGGSGGTQYF.

The rearrangement uses TRBV4-3 and TRBJ2-3; 16 bases line up with TRBD2. The CDR3 has 21 amino acids. V trimming: 0 bases; J trimming: 3 bases; junction bases outside the gene matches: 12. Germline V gene data show CDR1 as LGHNA and CDR2 as YSLEER. For the CDR3, the DNA is TGCGCCAGCAGCCAAGAAGTGGGACTAGCGGGGGGGCCTGCCTCGACAGATACGCAGTATTTT. Translating it yields CASSQEVGLAGGPASTDTQYF.

This chain joins TRBV28 and TRBJ2-7; D is possibly TRBD2 (6 bases). The CDR3 is made up of 14 amino acids. Germline V gene data show CDR1 as MDHEN and CDR2 as SYDVKM. V was shortened by 4 bases and J by 2 bases, with 12 bases between the two germline ends. CDR3 in amino acids: CASSSAGPPYEQYF. CDR3 nucleotides: TGTGCCAGCAGTTCCGCGGGGCCCCCCTACGAGCAGTACTTC. Based on the CDR3 plus reference TRBV28 and TRBJ2-7, the full variable domain is DVKVTQSSRYLVKRTGEKVFLECVQDMDHENMFWYRQDPGLGLRLIYFSYDVKMKEKGDIPEGYSVSREKKERFSLILESASTNQTSMYLCASSSAGPPYEQYFGPGTRLTVT.